This entry describes one TCR beta chain. Its specificity is not known. The source of the sample is a study of beta chain features in type 1 diabetes. The investigators reverse transcribed all of the isolated RNA, so they sequenced expressed TCRB transcripts. TCRdb keeps only in-frame clones here, not all; method: immunoSEQ multiplex PCR. The table shows about 660,000 clones, with roughly an eighth occurring only once. Study-level points and caveats: TCRB CDR3s were moderately but significantly shorter in Type 1 diabetes patients in all four CD4+ subsets. The study found fewer insertions and more deletions at VDJ junctions in type 1 diabetes patients.

This CDR3 has 13 amino acids. V lost 5 bases to trimming and J lost 4 bases, with 11 bases between them. From germline, CDR1 is KGHSH and CDR2 LQKENI. Donors underwent one heparinised blood draw, about 0.12 L on average. In all sorted populations, purity surpassed 95%. The clonotype originates from a man aged 18 to 30 with type 1 diabetes. The V gene is TRBV18, the J gene TRBJ1-1; unclear D gene. Input material: naive CD4+ T cells from blood. CDR3 protein: CASSYIRATEAFF. Written as DNA, the CDR3 is TGTGCCAGCTCATATATCCGGGCCACTGAAGCTTTCTTT.